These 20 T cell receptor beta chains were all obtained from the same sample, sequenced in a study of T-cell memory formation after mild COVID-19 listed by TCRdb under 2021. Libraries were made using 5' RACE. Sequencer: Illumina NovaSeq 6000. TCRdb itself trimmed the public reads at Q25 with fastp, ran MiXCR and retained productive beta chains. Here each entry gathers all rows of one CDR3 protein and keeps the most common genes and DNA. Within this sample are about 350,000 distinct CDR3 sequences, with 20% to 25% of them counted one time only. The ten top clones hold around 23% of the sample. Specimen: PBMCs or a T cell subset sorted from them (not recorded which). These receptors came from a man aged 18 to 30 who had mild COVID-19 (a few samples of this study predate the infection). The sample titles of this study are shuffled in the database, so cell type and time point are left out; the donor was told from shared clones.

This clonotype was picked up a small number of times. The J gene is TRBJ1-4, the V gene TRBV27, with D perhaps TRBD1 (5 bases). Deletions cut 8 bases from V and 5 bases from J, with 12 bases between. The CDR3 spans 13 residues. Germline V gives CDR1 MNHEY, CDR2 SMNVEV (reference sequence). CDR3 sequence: CASGTGPNEKLFF. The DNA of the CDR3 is TGTGCCAGCGGGACGGGCCCCAATGAAAAACTGTTTTTT. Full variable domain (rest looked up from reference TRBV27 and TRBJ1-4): EAQVTQNPRYLITVTGKKLTVTCSQNMNHEYMSWYRQDPGLGLRQIYYSMNVEVTDKGDVPEGYKVSRKEKRNFPLILESPSPNQTSLYFCASGTGPNEKLFFGSGTQLSVL.

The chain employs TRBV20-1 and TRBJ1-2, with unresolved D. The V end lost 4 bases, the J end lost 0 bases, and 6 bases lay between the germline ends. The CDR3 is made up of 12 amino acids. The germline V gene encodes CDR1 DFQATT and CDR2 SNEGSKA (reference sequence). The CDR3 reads CSATNANYGYTF. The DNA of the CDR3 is TGCAGTGCTACTAATGCTAACTATGGCTACACCTTC.

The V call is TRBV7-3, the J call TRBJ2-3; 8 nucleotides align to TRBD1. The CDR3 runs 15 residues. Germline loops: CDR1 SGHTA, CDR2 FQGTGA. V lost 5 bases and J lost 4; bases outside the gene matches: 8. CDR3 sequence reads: CASSPGQGHSDTQYF. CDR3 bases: TGTGCCAGCAGCCCTGGACAGGGCCACTCAGATACGCAGTATTTT.

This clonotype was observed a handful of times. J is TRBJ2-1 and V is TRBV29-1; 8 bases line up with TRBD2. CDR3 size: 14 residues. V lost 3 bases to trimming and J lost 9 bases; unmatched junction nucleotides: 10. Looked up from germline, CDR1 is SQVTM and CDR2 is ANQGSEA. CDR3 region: CSVDFAGGPSEQFF. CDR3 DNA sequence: TGCAGCGTTGATTTTGCGGGGGGACCGAGTGAGCAGTTCTTC.

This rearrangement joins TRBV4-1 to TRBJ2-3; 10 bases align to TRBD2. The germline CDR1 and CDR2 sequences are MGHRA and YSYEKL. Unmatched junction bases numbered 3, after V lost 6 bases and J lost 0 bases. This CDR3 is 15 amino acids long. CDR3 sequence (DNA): TGCGCCAGCAGGGTAGCGGGGGGTAGCACAGATACGCAGTATTTT. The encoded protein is CASRVAGGSTDTQYF.

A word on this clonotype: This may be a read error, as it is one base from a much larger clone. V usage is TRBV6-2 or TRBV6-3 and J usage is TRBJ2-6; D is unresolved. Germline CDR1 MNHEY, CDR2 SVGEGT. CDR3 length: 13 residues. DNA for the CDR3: TGTGCCAGCGCGACCTCTTGGGCCAACGTCCTGACTTTC. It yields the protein CASATSWANVLTF.

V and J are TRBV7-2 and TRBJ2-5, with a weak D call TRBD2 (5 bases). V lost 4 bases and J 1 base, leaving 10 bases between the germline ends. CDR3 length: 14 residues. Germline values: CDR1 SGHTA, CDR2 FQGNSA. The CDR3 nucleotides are TGTGCCAGCAGCTGGCGGCTAGCCCAAGAGACCCAGTACTTC. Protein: CASSWRLAQETQYF.

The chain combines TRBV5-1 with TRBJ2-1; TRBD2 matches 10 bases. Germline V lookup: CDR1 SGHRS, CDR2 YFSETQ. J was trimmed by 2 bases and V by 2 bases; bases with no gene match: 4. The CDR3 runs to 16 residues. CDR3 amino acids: CASSLAGGRPYNEQFF. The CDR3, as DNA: TGCGCCAGCAGCTTAGCGGGGGGGCGCCCCTACAATGAGCAGTTCTTC.

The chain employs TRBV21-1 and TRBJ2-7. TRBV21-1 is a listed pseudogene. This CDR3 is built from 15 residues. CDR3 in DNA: TGTGCCAGCAGCAACCCCAGGTCGGGGTTCAACGAGCAGTACGTC. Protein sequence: CASSNPRSGFNEQYV.

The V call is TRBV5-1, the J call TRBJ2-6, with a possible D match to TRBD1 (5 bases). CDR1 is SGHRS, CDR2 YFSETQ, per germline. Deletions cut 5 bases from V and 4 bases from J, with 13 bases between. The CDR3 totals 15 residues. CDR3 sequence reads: CASRPAGIGANVLTF. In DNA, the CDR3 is TGCGCCAGCAGACCAGCAGGGATCGGGGCCAACGTCCTGACTTTC.

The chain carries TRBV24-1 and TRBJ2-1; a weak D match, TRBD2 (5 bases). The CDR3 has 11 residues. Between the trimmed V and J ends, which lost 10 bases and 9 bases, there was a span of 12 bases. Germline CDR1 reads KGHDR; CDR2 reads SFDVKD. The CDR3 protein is CATEGGREQFF. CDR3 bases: TGTGCCACTGAAGGCGGGCGTGAGCAGTTCTTC.

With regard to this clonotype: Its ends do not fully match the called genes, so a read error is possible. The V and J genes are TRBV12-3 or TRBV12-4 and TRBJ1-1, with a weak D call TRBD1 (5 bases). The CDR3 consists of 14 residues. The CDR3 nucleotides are TGTGACAGCAGTTTGGGGGGGATTAACACTGAAGCTTTCTTT. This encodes CDSSLGGINTEAFF.

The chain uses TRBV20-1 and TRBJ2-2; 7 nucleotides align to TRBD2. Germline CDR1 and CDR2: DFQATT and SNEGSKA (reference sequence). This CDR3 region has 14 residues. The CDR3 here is CSVQRGWNTGELFF. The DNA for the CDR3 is TGCAGCGTTCAGCGGGGATGGAACACCGGGGAGCTGTTTTTT.

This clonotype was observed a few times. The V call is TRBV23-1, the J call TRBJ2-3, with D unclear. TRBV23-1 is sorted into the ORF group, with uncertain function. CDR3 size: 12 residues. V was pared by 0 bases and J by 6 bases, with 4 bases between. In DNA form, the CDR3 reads TGCGCCAGCAGTCAATCGGACGATACGCAGTATTTT. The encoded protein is CASSQSDDTQYF.

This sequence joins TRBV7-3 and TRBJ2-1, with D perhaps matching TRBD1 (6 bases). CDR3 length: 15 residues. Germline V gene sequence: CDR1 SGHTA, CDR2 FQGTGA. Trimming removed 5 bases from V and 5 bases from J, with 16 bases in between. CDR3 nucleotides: TGTGCCAGCAGCCCCCTGGGGGACACTGACAATGAGCAGTTCTTC. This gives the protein CASSPLGDTDNEQFF.

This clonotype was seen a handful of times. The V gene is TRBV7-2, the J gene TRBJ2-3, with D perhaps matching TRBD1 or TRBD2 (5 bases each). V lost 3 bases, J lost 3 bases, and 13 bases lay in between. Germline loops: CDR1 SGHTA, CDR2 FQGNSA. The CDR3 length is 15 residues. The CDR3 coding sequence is TGTGCCAGCAGCTTTACTCGGGGCGGAACAGATACGCAGTATTTT. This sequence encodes CASSFTRGGTDTQYF.

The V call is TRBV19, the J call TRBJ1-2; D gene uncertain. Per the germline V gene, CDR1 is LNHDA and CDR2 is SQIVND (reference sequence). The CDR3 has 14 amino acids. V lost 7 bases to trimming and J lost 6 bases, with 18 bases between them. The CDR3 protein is CASTYIGSRDGYTF. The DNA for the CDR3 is TGTGCCAGTACCTACATAGGGAGCCGAGATGGCTACACCTTC.

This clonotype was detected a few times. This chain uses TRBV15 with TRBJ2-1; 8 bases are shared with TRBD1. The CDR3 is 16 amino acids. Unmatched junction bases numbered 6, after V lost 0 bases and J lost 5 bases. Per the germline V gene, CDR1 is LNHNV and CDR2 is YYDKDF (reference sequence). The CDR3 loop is CATSREPQGVDNEQFF. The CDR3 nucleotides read TGTGCCACCAGCAGAGAACCACAGGGGGTTGACAATGAGCAGTTCTTC.

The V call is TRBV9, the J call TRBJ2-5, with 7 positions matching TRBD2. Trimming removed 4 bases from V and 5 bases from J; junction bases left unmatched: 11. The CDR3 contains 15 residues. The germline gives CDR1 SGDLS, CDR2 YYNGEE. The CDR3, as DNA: TGTGCCAGCAGCTTCCGAGCGGGGAATTTTGAGACCCAGTACTTC. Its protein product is CASSFRAGNFETQYF.

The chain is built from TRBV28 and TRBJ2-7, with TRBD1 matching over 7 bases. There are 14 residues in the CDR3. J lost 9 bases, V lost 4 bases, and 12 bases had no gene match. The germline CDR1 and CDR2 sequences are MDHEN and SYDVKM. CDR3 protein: CASSSGQDSSRQYV. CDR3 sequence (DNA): TGTGCCAGCAGTTCAGGACAGGACTCTAGCCGGCAGTACGTC.